Following are 22 T cell receptor beta chains from one sample sequenced in a study of blood T cell repertoires in COVID-19. The method was immunoSEQ multiplex PCR; TCRdb's version includes in-frame clones alone and lacks a portion of them. The data hold some 260,000 clones, with around 88% observed a single time. Sequencing was carried out using peripheral blood. The receptor source for this set is a woman aged 25 to 39 with COVID-19, enrolled during active disease.

This clone has only a few counts. This chain joins TRBV7-6 and TRBJ2-7, with TRBD2 identical over 9 bases. The V segment lost 1 base and the J segment 5 bases; nucleotides outside the gene matches: 3. CDR1 SGHVS and CDR2 FNYEAQ come from the germline V gene. This CDR3 spans 14 amino acids. The CDR3, as DNA: TGTGCCAGCAGCTTAGTTAGCGGGGGCGACGAGCAGTACTTC. Its protein product is CASSLVSGGDEQYF.

This chain links TRBV3-1 (or the pseudogene TRBV3-2) with TRBJ2-5, with D perhaps matching TRBD2 (5 bases). Germline V gives CDR1 LGHDT, CDR2 YNNKEL (reference sequence). This CDR3 contains 16 residues. V lost 5 bases and J lost 3, with 19 bases in between. The CDR3 region is CASSTYVGVVKETQYF. The DNA for the CDR3 is TGTGCCAGCAGCACCTACGTCGGGGTAGTAAAAGAGACCCAGTACTTC.

The chain uses TRBV5-1 and TRBJ2-5; D is unclear. This CDR3 spans 13 amino acids. Between the trimmed V and J ends, which lost 0 bases and 3 bases, there was a span of 6 bases. The V gene's germline CDR1 is SGHRS and CDR2 YFSETQ. The CDR3 bases are TGCGCCAGCAGCTTGGTTACGGAAGAGACCCAGTACTTC. It codes for CASSLVTEETQYF.

CDR3 residues: CASSDRAQTGFNTEAFF. The CDR3 DNA reads as TGTGCCAGCAGTGATAGGGCCCAGACAGGGTTCAACACTGAAGCTTTCTTT. J is TRBJ1-1 and V is TRBV6-4, with 7 bases that match TRBD1. Germline assignment: CDR1 MRHNA and CDR2 SNTAGT. The CDR3 covers 17 residues. Unmatched junction bases numbered 12, after V lost 3 bases and J lost 2 bases.

The J gene is TRBJ2-3, the V gene TRBV19; 7 bases are shared with TRBD2. CDR1 and CDR2 from the germline V gene are LNHDA and SQIVND (reference sequence). The CDR3 runs 14 residues. J gave up 4 bases and V 5 bases, and 6 bases lay outside the gene matches. The CDR3 bases are TGTGCCAGTAGTGTCCGGGGGGACCCAGATACGCAGTATTTT. Its translation is CASSVRGDPDTQYF.

The chain links TRBV10-1 to TRBJ1-1; D perhaps matches TRBD1 (5 bases). Per the germline V gene, CDR1 is WNHNN and CDR2 is SYGVQD (reference sequence). This CDR3 has 14 amino acids. V shed 2 bases and J shed 7 bases, with 14 bases lying between them. The CDR3 loop is CASSEPGREGEAFF. The CDR3 region has the DNA TGCGCCAGCAGTGAGCCGGGCAGGGAAGGTGAAGCTTTCTTT.

The chain has TRBV5-1 and TRBJ2-1; 8 bases line up with TRBD1. J lost 4 bases, V lost 3 bases, and 6 bases had no gene match. The germline V gene encodes CDR1 SGHRS and CDR2 YFSETQ. This CDR3 comprises 15 residues. CDR3 sequence: CASSSGRGRYNEQFF. The CDR3 coding sequence is TGCGCCAGCAGCTCCGGCAGGGGGCGATACAATGAGCAGTTCTTC.

The chain links TRBV11-2 to TRBJ2-4, with a tentative D call TRBD1 (5 bases). Trimming left V 7 bases short and J 6 bases short, with 16 bases between. The CDR3 is 14 residues long. Germline V lookup: CDR1 SGHAT, CDR2 FQNNGV. The DNA for the CDR3 is TGTGCCAGCACCCCGCCGGACAATACAAACATTCAGTACTTC. Amino acid sequence: CASTPPDNTNIQYF.

V is TRBV7-2 and J is TRBJ1-3; no clear D. The V end was cut by 5 bases, the J end by 0 bases, with 8 bases between. Germline V lookup: CDR1 SGHTA, CDR2 FQGNSA. This CDR3 has 14 amino acids. Here the CDR3 reads CASSRQDSGNTIYF. CDR3 sequence (DNA): TGTGCCAGCAGCCGTCAGGACTCTGGAAACACCATATATTTT.

The rearrangement links TRBV6-5 to TRBJ1-1; maybe TRBD1 (6 bases). Per the germline V gene, CDR1 is MNHEY and CDR2 is SVGAGI. The V end lost 2 bases, the J end lost 0 bases, and 13 bases lay between the germline ends. This CDR3 has 16 amino acids. CDR3 region: CASSYSGQSMNTEAFF. CDR3 DNA sequence: TGTGCCAGCAGTTACAGTGGACAGAGCATGAACACTGAAGCTTTCTTT.

The chain uses TRBV28 and TRBJ2-7; D is perhaps TRBD1 (6 bases). The CDR3 runs 12 residues. Trimming removed 1 base from V and 6 bases from J, with 7 bases in between. In germline, CDR1 is MDHEN, CDR2 SYDVKM. CDR3: CASSLLQGEQYF. The CDR3 bases are TGTGCCAGCAGTTTATTACAGGGCGAGCAGTACTTC. The full variable domain, in which reference TRBV28 and TRBJ2-7 provide the parts outside the CDR3, is DVKVTQSSRYLVKRTGEKVFLECVQDMDHENMFWYRQDPGLGLRLIYFSYDVKMKEKGDIPEGYSVSREKKERFSLILESASTNQTSMYLCASSLLQGEQYFGPGTRLTVT.

The chain has TRBV6-2 or TRBV6-3 and TRBJ1-1, with 8 bases fitting TRBD1. This CDR3 spans 17 amino acids. The V gene's germline CDR1 is MNHEY and CDR2 SVGEGT. Trimming removed 6 bases from V and 0 bases from J; junction bases left unmatched: 12. The CDR3 sequence: CASSSPRTGQLNTEAFF. CDR3 nucleotide sequence: TGTGCCAGCAGCTCCCCGCGGACAGGGCAACTGAACACTGAAGCTTTCTTT.

The chain combines TRBV11-2 with TRBJ2-3; TRBD2 aligns across 14 bases. The CDR3 has 18 amino acids. Germline loops: CDR1 SGHAT, CDR2 FQNNGV. J gave up 7 bases and V 6 bases, and 15 bases lay outside the gene matches. In DNA form, the CDR3 reads TGTGCCAGCAGGGCCACCACCGGACTAGCGGGAGGCGGGAATACGCAGTATTTT. This gives the protein CASRATTGLAGGGNTQYF.

CDR3 region: CASSSSGAGYTF. For the CDR3, the DNA is TGTGCCAGCAGTTCCAGTGGGGCTGGCTACACCTTC. This chain links TRBV12-3 or TRBV12-4 with TRBJ1-2; possibly TRBD1 for D (5 bases). There are 12 residues in the CDR3. V shed 4 bases and J shed 7 bases, with 10 bases lying between them.

This chain joins TRBV7-9 and TRBJ1-2; maybe TRBD1 (6 bases). CDR3 size: 14 residues. V was trimmed by 1 base and J by 4 bases, leaving 10 bases between them. Germline V gene sequence: CDR1 SEHNR, CDR2 FQNEAQ (reference sequence). The DNA for the CDR3 is TGTGCCAGCAGCTTAGGTCCAGGGGCCTATGGCTACACCTTC. Its translation: CASSLGPGAYGYTF. The complete variable domain, with remaining parts taken from reference TRBV7-9 and TRBJ1-2, reads DTGVSQNPRHKITKRGQNVTFRCDPISEHNRLYWYRQTLGQGPEFLTYFQNEAQLEKSRLLSDRFSAERPKGSFSTLEIQRTEQGDSAMYLCASSLGPGAYGYTFGSGTRLTVV.

The genes are TRBV9 and TRBJ1-1, with TRBD1 matching over 7 bases. Germline V CDR1 and CDR2: SGDLS, YYNGEE. The trim removed 1 base at V and 1 base at J, leaving 10 bases unmatched. The CDR3 is 17 residues long. CDR3 sequence reads: CASSVLGGERANTEAFF. CDR3 sequence (DNA): TGTGCCAGCAGCGTACTAGGGGGCGAGAGGGCGAACACTGAAGCTTTCTTT.

The J gene is TRBJ1-1, the V gene TRBV7-8; TRBD1 agrees at 8 bases. V shed 1 base, J shed 3 bases, and the junction held 13 bases outside the gene matches. The germline V gene encodes CDR1 SGHVS and CDR2 FQNEAQ. The CDR3 is 18 amino acids. Here the CDR3 DNA reads TGTGCCAGCAGCTTAGAGGGCAGGGGGCCTCCATGGGACACTGAAGCTTTCTTT. Its translation is CASSLEGRGPPWDTEAFF.

The chain links TRBV24-1 to TRBJ2-5, with TRBD2 as a possible D gene (7 bases). Germline V CDR1 and CDR2: KGHDR, SFDVKD. V was pared by 1 base and J by 5 bases, with 19 bases between. This CDR3 has 17 residues. As DNA, the CDR3 is TGTGCCACCAGTGATTTTGCCTCGGACGAGGGGGGGGAGACCCAGTACTTC. It is translated as CATSDFASDEGGETQYF.

The V call is TRBV28, the J call TRBJ2-7; D may be TRBD1 (5 bases). This CDR3 comprises 15 residues. CDR1 and CDR2 from the germline V gene are MDHEN and SYDVKM. The V end was cut by 3 bases, the J end by 1 base, with 13 bases between. The CDR3 here is CASSLGLGSSYEQYF. DNA of the CDR3: TGTGCCAGCAGTTTGGGGCTGGGTTCTTCCTACGAGCAGTACTTC.

In its sample, this clone was seen a few times. Other DNA sequences in the sample encode the same CDR3. This sequence joins TRBV19 and TRBJ1-5; 8 bases are a match to TRBD1. Unmatched junction bases numbered 0, after V lost 3 bases and J lost 2 bases. The V gene's germline CDR1 is LNHDA and CDR2 SQIVND (reference sequence). This CDR3 is built from 14 residues. CDR3 coding DNA: TGTGCCAGTAGTATGACAGGGGGCAATCAGCCCCAGCATTTT. Translated, it gives CASSMTGGNQPQHF.

J is TRBJ2-2 and V is TRBV29-1; D is ambiguous. The V end lost 6 bases, the J end lost 6 bases, and 11 bases lay between the germline ends. This CDR3 is built from 12 residues. Germline CDR1 is SQVTM and CDR2 is ANQGSEA. The CDR3 bases are TGCAGCGTCGACATCAGTGCCGGGGAGCTGTTTTTT. Its translation is CSVDISAGELFF.

This clone showed up just once. The chain employs TRBV12-5 and TRBJ2-1, with 11 nucleotides matching TRBD2. The germline V gene encodes CDR1 LGHNT and CDR2 FRNRAP. This CDR3 spans 19 amino acids. After removal of 6 bases from V and 6 bases from J, the junction contained 19 bases not matched to a gene. For the CDR3, the DNA is TGTGCTAGTGGCATCCCGTGGGGTAGCGGGAGGGGCGTAGGCAATGAGCAGTTCTTC. This sequence encodes CASGIPWGSGRGVGNEQFF.